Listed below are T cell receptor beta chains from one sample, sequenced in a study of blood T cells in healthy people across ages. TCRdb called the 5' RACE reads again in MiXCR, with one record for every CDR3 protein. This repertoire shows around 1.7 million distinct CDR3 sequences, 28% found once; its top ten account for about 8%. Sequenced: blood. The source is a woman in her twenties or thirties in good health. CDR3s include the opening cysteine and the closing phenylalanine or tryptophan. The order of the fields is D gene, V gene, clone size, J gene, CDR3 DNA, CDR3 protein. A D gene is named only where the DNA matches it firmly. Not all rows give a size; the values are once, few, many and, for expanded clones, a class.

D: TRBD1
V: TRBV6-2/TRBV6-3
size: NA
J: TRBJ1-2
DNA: TGTGCCAGCAGGAGGAGGGGGCTCACAGTCTATGGCTACACCTTC
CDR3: CASRRRGLTVYGYTF

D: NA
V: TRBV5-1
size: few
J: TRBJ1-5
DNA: TGCGCCAGCAGCTTGAAGGGTGGTCAGCCCCAGCATTTT
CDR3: CASSLKGGQPQHF

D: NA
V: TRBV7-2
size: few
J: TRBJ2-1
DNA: TGTGCCAGCAGCGGCGCGGCTCCTCAGTTCTTC
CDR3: CASSGAAPQFF

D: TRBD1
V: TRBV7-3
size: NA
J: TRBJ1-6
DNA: TGTGCCAGCAGCCAACTCGGACAGGGGAATTCACCCCTCCACTTT
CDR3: CASSQLGQGNSPLHF

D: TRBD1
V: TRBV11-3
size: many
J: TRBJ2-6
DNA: TGTGCCAGCAGCCTAGGAGGACAGGGCGACTCTGGGGCCAACGTCCTGACTTTC
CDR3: CASSLGGQGDSGANVLTF

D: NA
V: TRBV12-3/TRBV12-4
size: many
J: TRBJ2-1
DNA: TGTGCCAGCAGATCCCGGGACGGGACCTACAATGAGCAGTTCTTC
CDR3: CASRSRDGTYNEQFF

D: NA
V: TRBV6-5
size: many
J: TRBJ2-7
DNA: TGTGCCAGCAGTTATGACGACTACGAGCAGTACTTC
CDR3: CASSYDDYEQYF

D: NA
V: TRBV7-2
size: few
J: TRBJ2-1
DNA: TGTGCCAGCAGCTCGACGATTGAGCAGTTCTTC
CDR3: CASSSTIEQFF

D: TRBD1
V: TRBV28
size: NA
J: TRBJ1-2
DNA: TGTGCCAGCAGTGGGCCGGGGGGACAGGGGGCTATGGATGGCTACACCTTC
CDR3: CASSGPGGQGAMDGYTF

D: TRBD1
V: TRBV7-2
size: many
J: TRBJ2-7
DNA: TGTGCCAGCAGCCCGGGACAGGGTGGGACCTACGAGCAGTACTTC
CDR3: CASSPGQGGTYEQYF

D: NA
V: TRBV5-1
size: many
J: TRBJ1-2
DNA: TGCGCCAGCAGCTGGGGAGATAACTATGGCTACACCTTC
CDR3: CASSWGDNYGYTF

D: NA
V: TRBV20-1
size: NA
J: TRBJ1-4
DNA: TGCAGTGCTAGAGGGGGAGGTGGGGGAGAAAAACGGTTTTTT
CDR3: CSARGGGGGEKRFF

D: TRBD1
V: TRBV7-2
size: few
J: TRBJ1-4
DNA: TGTGCCAGCAGCTACTACGGACAGGGGGATGAAAAACTGTTTTTT
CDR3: CASSYYGQGDEKLFF

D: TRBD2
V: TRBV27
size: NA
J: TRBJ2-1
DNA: TGTGTCAGCAGTCCACTGGCTAGCGGGAGAGGGGATGAGCAGTTCTTC
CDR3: CVSSPLASGRGDEQFF

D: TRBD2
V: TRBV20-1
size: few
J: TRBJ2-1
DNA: TGCAGTGCTAGGAGAGGACTAGCGGGGAATGAGCAGTTCTTC
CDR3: CSARRGLAGNEQFF

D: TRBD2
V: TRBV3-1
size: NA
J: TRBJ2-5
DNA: TGTGCCAGCAGCCAGCCGCCCTGGGGGGGACAAGAGACCCAGTACTTC
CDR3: CASSQPPWGGQETQYF

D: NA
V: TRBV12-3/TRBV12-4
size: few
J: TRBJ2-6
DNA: TGTGCCAGCAGTAAGGTCCAACGGTTTGCCGGGGCCAACGTCCTGACTTTC
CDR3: CASSKVQRFAGANVLTF

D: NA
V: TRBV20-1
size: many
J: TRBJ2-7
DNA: TGCAGTGCTAGAGACGAAGACCGGAGCTCCTACGAGCAGTACTTC
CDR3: CSARDEDRSSYEQYF

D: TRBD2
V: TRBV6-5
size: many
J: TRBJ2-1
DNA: TGTGCCAGCAGTTACTCGGGCGGGGGCTCCTACAATGAGCAGTTCTTC
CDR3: CASSYSGGGSYNEQFF

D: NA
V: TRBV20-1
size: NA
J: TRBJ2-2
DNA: TGCAGTGCTAGAAGTGCCGGGGAGCTGTTTTTT
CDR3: CSARSAGELFF

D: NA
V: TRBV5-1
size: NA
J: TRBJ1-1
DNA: TGCGCCAGCAGCTTGGAACTTCGAGGTCGGGGCCAAGCTTTCTTT
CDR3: CASSLELRGRGQAFF

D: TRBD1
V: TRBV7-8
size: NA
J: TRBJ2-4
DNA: TGTGCCAGCAGCAGAGGGACAGCGGAAAACATTCAGTACTTC
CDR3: CASSRGTAENIQYF

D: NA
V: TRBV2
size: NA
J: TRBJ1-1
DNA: TGTGCCAGCATCCGGGTCACTGAAGCTTTCTTT
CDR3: CASIRVTEAFF

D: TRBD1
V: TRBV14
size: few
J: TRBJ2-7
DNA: TGTGCCAGCAGATCCGGGGACAGGGGGCGAGAGCAGTACTTC
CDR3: CASRSGDRGREQYF

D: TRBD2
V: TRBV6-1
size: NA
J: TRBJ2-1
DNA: TGTGCCAGCAGTGCAATTAGCGGGAGGCCTTTCGATGAGCAGTTCTTC
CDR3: CASSAISGRPFDEQFF

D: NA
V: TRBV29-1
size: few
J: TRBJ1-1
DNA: TGCAGCGTTGGGGGAGGACAAAGGGGCACTGAAGCTTTCTTT
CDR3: CSVGGGQRGTEAFF

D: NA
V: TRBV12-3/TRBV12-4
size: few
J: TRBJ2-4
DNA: TGTGCCAGCAGTTTATCCGGGGGCTGGGGGGCCAAAAACATTCAGTACTTC
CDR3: CASSLSGGWGAKNIQYF

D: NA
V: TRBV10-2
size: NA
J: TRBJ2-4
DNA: TGCGCCAGCAGTGAAGCGGTCAGGGTGGGTGAGCAGTACTTC
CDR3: CASSEAVRVGEQYF

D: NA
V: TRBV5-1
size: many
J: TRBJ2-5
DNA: TGCGCCAGCAGCGTCGGACAGCCAGAGACCCAGTACTTC
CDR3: CASSVGQPETQYF

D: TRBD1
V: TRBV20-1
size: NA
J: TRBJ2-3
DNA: TGCAGTGCTCAGGACAGGGGGGGTAGCACAGATACGCAGTATTTT
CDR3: CSAQDRGGSTDTQYF

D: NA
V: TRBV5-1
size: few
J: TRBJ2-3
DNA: TGCGCCAGCAGCTTGGAACACCCAAGCACAGATACGCAGTATTTT
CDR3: CASSLEHPSTDTQYF

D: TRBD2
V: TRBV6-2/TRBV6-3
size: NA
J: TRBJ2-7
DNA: TGTGCCGGCAGCCCTCGAGTAGCGGGGTTCGAGCAGTACTTC
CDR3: CAGSPRVAGFEQYF